The 5 T cell receptor beta chains reported below all come from one sample, sequenced in a study of cytomegalovirus exposure and HLA in healthy donors. PCR used 60 Vbeta primers and 13 Jbeta primers. Only in-frame clones appear in the TCRdb table, and some are missing; sequencing was by immunoSEQ multiplex PCR. The table gives more than 45,000 clones; the top ten clones make up approximately 12% of it. Sequencing was performed on PBMCs. The receptors here all came from a woman in her 30s in good health and CMV-seropositive.

CDR3 sequence: CASRLAAEQYF. The DNA of the CDR3 is TGTGCCAGCAGACTAGCGGCCGAGCAGTACTTC. The chain carries TRBV5-6 and TRBJ2-7; TRBD2 aligns across 8 bases. CDR1 and CDR2 (germline): SGHDT, YYEEEE. The CDR3 is 11 residues long. V dropped 5 bases and J dropped 6; count of bases not matched to a gene: 1.

V is TRBV5-1 and J is TRBJ2-7; 10 positions agree with TRBD2. The ends lost 0 bases at V and 4 bases at J; junction bases unmatched: 1. In germline, CDR1 is SGHRS, CDR2 YFSETQ. This CDR3 contains 14 residues. This chain's CDR3 is CASSLVGLAYEQYF. The CDR3 nucleotides are TGCGCCAGCAGCTTGGTGGGACTAGCGTACGAGCAGTACTTC.

CDR3 in amino acids: CASSPGPTGGDEQFF. The CDR3 nucleotides are TGCGCCAGCAGCCCGGGCCCTACCGGGGGAGATGAGCAGTTCTTC. This rearrangement joins TRBV4-1 to TRBJ2-1, with D possibly being TRBD2 (6 bases). Germline V gene data show CDR1 as MGHRA and CDR2 as YSYEKL. The CDR3 spans 15 residues. Trimming took off 4 bases at V and 8 bases at J, with 18 bases between the two ends.

V gene TRBV5-5 combines with J gene TRBJ1-1, with D uncertain. The CDR3 is 13 amino acids. Germline assignment: CDR1 SGHKS and CDR2 YYEKEE (reference sequence). Trimming removed 1 base from V and 1 base from J, with 5 bases in between. CDR3 nucleotide sequence: TGTGCCAGCAGCTTGACTGAGAACACTGAAGCTTTCTTT. This translates into CASSLTENTEAFF.

The chain links TRBV7-9 to TRBJ1-2; no clear D. The CDR3 contains 14 residues. Germline-derived CDR1 and CDR2 are SEHNR and FQNEAQ (reference sequence). Trimming removed 6 bases from V and 2 bases from J, with 13 bases in between. The CDR3 protein is CASSDQAINYGYTF. The DNA for the CDR3 is TGTGCCAGCAGTGATCAGGCCATAAACTATGGCTACACCTTC. Filled out from reference TRBV7-9 and TRBJ1-2, the complete variable domain reads DTGVSQNPRHKITKRGQNVTFRCDPISEHNRLYWYRQTLGQGPEFLTYFQNEAQLEKSRLLSDRFSAERPKGSFSTLEIQRTEQGDSAMYLCASSDQAINYGYTFGSGTRLTVV.